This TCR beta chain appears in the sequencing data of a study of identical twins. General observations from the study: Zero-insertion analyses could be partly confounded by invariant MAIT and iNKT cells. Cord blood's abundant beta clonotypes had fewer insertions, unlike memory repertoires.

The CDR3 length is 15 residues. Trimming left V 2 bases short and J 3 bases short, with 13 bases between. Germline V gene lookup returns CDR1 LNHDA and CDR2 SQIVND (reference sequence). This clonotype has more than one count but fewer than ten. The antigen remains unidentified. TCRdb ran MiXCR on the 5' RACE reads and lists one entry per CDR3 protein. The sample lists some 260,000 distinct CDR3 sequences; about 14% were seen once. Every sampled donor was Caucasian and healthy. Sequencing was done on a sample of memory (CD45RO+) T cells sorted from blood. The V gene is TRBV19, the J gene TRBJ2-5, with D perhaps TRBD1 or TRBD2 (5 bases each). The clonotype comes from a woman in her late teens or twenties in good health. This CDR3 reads CASSISGTREETQYF. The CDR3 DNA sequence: TGTGCCAGTAGTATATCCGGGACCAGGGAAGAGACCCAGTACTTC.